This T cell receptor beta chain was sequenced for a study of a mutant IDH1 vaccine in newly diagnosed glioma. Findings of the study overall: Patients showed vaccine-induced immune responses at a rate of approximately 92%.

TCRdb's table, derived via immunoSEQ multiplex PCR, lists solely in-frame clones and lacks some. In the table there are tens of thousands of clones, 86% of which are singletons. Time point specified: week 35, safety follow-up. The investigators gave 300 ug of mutant IDH1 20-mer peptide in each vaccine dose, together with topical imiquimod. Astrocytomas that were new, WHO grade 3 or 4, IDH1-mutant and ATRX-lost were present in the donors. About this clone itself: Its antigen is currently unknown.

Material: PBMCs, obtained from a glioma patient whose treatment included an IDH1 peptide vaccine. The receptor was derived from a man aged 40-49 years with glioma.

The CDR3 DNA is TGTGCCAGCAGTGAAAGACTAGGCCCCTACGAGCAGTACTTC. This gives the protein CASSERLGPYEQYF. This rearrangement joins TRBV6-1 to TRBJ2-7; perhaps TRBD2 as D (6 bases). This CDR3 has 14 amino acids. Germline loops: CDR1 MNHNS, CDR2 SASEGT. Between the trimmed V and J ends, which lost 2 bases and 2 bases, there was a span of 10 bases.